What follows is one TCR beta chain and its context. Antigen specificity is unknown. Assay used: immunoSEQ multiplex PCR; TCRdb lists only in-frame clones, some missing. The sample has approximately 97,000 clones, roughly 95% seen once. V lost 4 bases to trimming and J lost 2 bases, with 19 bases between them. The CDR3 has 16 amino acids. Looked up from germline, CDR1 is SGHKS and CDR2 is YYEKEE (reference sequence). Selected pancreatic ductal adenocarcinoma patients had undergone surgery without neoadjuvant therapy. This sample was included in a study of T cells in pancreatic ductal adenocarcinoma. Study-level findings and limits: Comparisons of tumor and blood clonality may show falsely lower tumor diversity. The resected cohort was biased toward the minority with early-stage disease. No significant tumor-blood clonality difference; means were about 0.11 and 0.078. Compared with tumor, blood showed more total productive templates and about 8-fold more clonotypes.

The chain combines TRBV5-5 with TRBJ2-7; D might be TRBD1 (6 bases). This TCR derives from a human donor with pancreatic ductal adenocarcinoma. Input material: PBMCs. CDR3 amino acids: CASSGGATLGTYEQYF. Here the CDR3 DNA reads TGTGCCAGCAGCGGGGGCGCAACGTTAGGGACCTACGAGCAGTACTTC.